This T cell receptor beta chain was observed in a study of blood T cell repertoires in COVID-19 (dated by TCRdb to the early 2020s). At the level of the whole study: Collaborator samples came from the United States, Italy and Spain and covered acute and convalescent phases of COVID-19. The material from the prospective study consisted of cDNA or gDNA derived from T cells, B-cell-depleted T cells, or PBMCs. Deeply sampled blood TCRbeta repertoires from subjects exposed to, actively infected with, or recovered from COVID-19 were included in the dataset. The repertoires were made available in a free public database intended to serve as a resource for research on the immune response to SARS-CoV-2. The samples were drawn from the first 160 participants of the ongoing ImmuneRACE study and from about 1,200 subjects provided by 6 global collaborators. Sample metadata almost always included a de-identified subject ID, COVID-19 status, age in years and sex. HLA class I and class II types, where available, came from metadata supplied by the sample provider rather than from assay-based typing. General conclusions and limits of the study: How much clinical and demographic metadata was included differed by source and by participant, and the metadata was provided uncurated.

Counted from cysteine to phenylalanine, this CDR3 has 18 amino acids. Only the CDR3 portion is preserved as DNA: 54 bases, with reading frame beginning at the first base. CDR1 LNHDA and CDR2 SQIVND were looked up in the germline V gene (reference sequence). Clipping removes 6 bases from V and 7 bases from J, with 21 as the unmatched junction base count. Samples from volunteer blood donors who had recovered from COVID-19 were contributed by a second Seattle source. Collaborating institutions collected whole blood in K2EDTA tubes following their own protocols. Collaborator samples were shipped for TCRbeta analysis as frozen whole blood, isolated PBMCs, or DNA extracted from either sample type. TCRbeta CDR3 regions were amplified from genomic DNA by means of the immunoSEQ Assay, a bias-controlled multiplex PCR. In the source study's methods: Within the assay, amplification of reference gene primers was used to estimate how many nucleated cells each sample contained. To quantify the absolute abundance of each unique TCRbeta CDR3 rearrangement, sequence reads were collapsed and filtered. For each sample, productive Simpson clonality was calculated as the square root of Simpson's diversity index over productive rearrangements. The table comes from immuneACCESS by way of TCRdb, which keeps in-frame sequences with V and J called. Part of the clones is missing from these tables; in studies checked, under half for an unresolved V gene and the rest for unknown reasons. V and J calls and clone size come straight from that table; D and trimming were deduced from the DNA. The sample data list over 200,000 clones, and about 87% of these were observed just once. The ten largest clones represent approximately 4% of the sample.

A word on this clone: The specificity of this receptor is unknown. The input lacks base qualities; no much larger clone sits a single base away.

The TCR comes from a man in his fifties or sixties who had recovered from COVID-19. The rearranged segments are TRBV19 and TRBJ2-1; TRBD1 aligns with 7 central bases. Source material: peripheral blood. The CDR3 protein: CASSTPAVGDSKRNEQFF. The nucleotide sequence is given as TGTGCCAGTAGCACCCCGGCAGTGGGGGACAGTAAAAGAAATGAGCAGTTCTTC.